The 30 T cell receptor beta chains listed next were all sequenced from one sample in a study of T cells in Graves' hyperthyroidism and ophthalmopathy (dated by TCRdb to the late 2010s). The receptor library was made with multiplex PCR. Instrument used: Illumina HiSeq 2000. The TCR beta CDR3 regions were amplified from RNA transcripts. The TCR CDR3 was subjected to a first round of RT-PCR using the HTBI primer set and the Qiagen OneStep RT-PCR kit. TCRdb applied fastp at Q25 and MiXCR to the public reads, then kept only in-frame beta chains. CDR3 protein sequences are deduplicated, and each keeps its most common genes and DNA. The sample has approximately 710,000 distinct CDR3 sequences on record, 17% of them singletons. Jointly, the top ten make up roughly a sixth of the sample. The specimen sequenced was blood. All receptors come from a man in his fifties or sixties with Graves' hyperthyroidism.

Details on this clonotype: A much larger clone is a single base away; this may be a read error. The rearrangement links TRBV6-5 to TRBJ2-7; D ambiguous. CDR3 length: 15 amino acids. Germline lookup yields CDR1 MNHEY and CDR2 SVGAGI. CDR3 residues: CASSYSPESSHEQYF. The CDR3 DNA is TGTGCCAGCAGTTACTCGCCAGAGAGCTCCCACGAGCAGTACTTC.

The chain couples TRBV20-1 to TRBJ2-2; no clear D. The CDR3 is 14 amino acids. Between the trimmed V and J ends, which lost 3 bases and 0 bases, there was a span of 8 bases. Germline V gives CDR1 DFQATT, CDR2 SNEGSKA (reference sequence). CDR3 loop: CSASFLSNTGELFF. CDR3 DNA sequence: TGCAGTGCTAGCTTTCTTTCGAACACCGGGGAGCTGTTTTTT.

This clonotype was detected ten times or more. The CDR3 sequence: CATEGSGRMRGDEQFF. The CDR3 nucleotides are TGTGCCACGGAGGGTAGCGGGAGAATGAGAGGCGATGAGCAGTTCTTC. The chain carries TRBV24-1 and TRBJ2-1; TRBD2 matches at 9 bases. Germline-derived CDR1 and CDR2 are KGHDR and SFDVKD. J gave up 8 bases and V 10 bases, and 17 bases lay outside the gene matches. The CDR3 consists of 16 residues.

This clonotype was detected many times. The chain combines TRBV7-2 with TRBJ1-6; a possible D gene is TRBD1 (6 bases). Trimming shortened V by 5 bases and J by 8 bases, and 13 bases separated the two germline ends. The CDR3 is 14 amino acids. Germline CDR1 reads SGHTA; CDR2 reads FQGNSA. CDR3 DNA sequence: TGTGCCAGCAGCGTTGGCCAGGGGTATTCACCCCTCCACTTT. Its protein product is CASSVGQGYSPLHF.

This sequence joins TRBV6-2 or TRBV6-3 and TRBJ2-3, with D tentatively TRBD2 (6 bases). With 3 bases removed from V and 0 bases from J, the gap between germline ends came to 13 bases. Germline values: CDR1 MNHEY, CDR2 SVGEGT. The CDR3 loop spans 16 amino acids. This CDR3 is CASSYRERYSTDTQYF. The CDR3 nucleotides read TGTGCCAGCAGTTATCGGGAGCGTTATAGCACAGATACGCAGTATTTT.

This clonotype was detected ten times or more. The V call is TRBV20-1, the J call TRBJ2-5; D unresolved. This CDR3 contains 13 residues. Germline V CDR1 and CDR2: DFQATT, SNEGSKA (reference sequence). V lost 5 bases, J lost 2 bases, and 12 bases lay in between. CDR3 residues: CSAPRTAQETQYF. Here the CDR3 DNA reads TGCAGTGCTCCCCGGACGGCTCAAGAGACCCAGTACTTC.

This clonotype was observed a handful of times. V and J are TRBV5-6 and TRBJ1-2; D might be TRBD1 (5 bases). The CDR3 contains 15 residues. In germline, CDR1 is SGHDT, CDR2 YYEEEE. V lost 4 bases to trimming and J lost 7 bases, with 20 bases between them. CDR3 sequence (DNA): TGTGCCAGCAGCCCGGACCAGGGTCAGGATGGTGGCTACACCTTC. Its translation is CASSPDQGQDGGYTF.

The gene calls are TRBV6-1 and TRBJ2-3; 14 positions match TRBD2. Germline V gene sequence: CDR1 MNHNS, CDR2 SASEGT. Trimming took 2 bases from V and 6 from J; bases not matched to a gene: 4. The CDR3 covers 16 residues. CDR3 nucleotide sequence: TGTGCCAGCAGTGAAATGGGGACTAGCGGGAGCGATACGCAGTATTTT. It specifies CASSEMGTSGSDTQYF.

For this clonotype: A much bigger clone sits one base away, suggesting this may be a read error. The CDR3 sequence is CATSSAPAGGWDTQYF. The CDR3 DNA is TGTGCCACCAGTTCGGCGCCAGCGGGAGGATGGGATACGCAGTATTTT. The V and J genes are TRBV24-1 and TRBJ2-3, with 9 bases lining up with TRBD2. In germline, CDR1 is KGHDR, CDR2 SFDVKD. The CDR3 is 16 residues long. With V trimmed by 6 bases and J by 6 bases, 12 bases remained unmatched.

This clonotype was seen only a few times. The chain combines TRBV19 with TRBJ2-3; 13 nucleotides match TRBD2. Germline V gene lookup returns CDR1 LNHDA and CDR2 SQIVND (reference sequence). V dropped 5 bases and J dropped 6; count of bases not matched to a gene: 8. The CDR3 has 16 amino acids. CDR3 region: CASSPGLAGVWDTQYF. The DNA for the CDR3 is TGTGCCAGTAGTCCAGGACTAGCGGGAGTTTGGGATACGCAGTATTTT. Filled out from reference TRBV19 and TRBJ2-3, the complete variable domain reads DGGITQSPKYLFRKEGQNVTLSCEQNLNHDAMYWYRQDPGQGLRLIYYSQIVNDFQKGDIAEGYSVSREKKESFPLTVTSAQKNPTAFYLCASSPGLAGVWDTQYFGPGTRLTVL.

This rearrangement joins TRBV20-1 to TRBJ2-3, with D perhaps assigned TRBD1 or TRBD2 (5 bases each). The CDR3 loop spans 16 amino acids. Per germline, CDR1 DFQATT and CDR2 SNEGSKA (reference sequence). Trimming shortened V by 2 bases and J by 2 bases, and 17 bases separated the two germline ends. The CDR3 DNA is TGCAGTGCTAGACCACCGGGACGGACAATCACAGATACGCAGTATTTT. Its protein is CSARPPGRTITDTQYF.

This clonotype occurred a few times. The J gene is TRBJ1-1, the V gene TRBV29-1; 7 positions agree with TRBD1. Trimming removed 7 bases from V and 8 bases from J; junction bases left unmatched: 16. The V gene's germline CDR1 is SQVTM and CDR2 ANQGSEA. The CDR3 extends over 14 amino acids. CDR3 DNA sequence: TGCAGCGATAAAGGGGACAGAAAGAACATGGAAGCTTTCTTT. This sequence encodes CSDKGDRKNMEAFF.

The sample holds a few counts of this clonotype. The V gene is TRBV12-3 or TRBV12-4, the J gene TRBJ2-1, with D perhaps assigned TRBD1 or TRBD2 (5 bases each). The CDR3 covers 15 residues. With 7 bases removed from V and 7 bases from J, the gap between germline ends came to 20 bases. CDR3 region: CASIRGALLVNEQFF. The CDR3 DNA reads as TGTGCCAGCATCCGGGGCGCCCTACTGGTGAATGAGCAGTTCTTC.

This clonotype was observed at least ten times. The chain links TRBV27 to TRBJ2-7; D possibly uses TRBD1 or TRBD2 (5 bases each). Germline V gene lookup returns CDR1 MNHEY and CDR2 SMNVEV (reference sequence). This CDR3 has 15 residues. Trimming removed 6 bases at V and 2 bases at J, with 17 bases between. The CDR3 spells CASRTAGWGTYEQYF. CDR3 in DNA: TGTGCCAGCAGAACAGCCGGGTGGGGGACCTACGAGCAGTACTTC.

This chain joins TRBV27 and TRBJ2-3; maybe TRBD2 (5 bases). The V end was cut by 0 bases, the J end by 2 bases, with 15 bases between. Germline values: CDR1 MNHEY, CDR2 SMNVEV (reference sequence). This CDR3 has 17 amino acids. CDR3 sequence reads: CASSLSGISEDTDTQYF. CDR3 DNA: TGTGCCAGCAGTTTATCCGGGATCTCGGAGGACACAGATACGCAGTATTTT.

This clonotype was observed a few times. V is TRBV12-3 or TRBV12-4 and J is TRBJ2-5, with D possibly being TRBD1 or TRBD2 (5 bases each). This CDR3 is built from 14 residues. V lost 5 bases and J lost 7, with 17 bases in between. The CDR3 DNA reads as TGTGCCAGCAGTAAAATTGACGGGGCGGGGACCCAGTACTTC. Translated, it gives CASSKIDGAGTQYF.

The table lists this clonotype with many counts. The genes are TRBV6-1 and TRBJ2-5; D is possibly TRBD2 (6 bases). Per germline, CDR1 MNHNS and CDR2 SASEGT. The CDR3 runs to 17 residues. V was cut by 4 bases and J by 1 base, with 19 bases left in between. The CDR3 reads CASSATSVAGSQETQYF. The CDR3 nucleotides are TGTGCCAGCAGTGCCACATCTGTGGCGGGAAGCCAAGAGACCCAGTACTTC.

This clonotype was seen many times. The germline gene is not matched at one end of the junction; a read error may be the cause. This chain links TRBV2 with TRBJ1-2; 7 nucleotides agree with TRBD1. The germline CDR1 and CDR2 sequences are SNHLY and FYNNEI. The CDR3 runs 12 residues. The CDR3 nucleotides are TGTGCCACCAGTAAGACAGGGCACGGCTACACCTTC. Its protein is CATSKTGHGYTF.

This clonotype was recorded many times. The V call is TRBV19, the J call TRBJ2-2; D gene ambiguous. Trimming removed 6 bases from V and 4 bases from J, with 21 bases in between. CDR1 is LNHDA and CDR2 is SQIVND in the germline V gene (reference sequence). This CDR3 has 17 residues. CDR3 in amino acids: CASSNDLGLEITGELFF. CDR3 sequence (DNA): TGTGCCAGTAGCAATGATCTCGGGCTAGAGATCACCGGGGAGCTGTTTTTT.

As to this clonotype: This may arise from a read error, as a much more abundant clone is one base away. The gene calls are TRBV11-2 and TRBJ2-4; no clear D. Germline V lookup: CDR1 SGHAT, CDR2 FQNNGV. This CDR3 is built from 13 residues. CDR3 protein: CASSLESINVQYF. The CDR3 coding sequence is TGTGCCAGCAGCTTAGAATCAATAAACGTTCAGTACTTC.

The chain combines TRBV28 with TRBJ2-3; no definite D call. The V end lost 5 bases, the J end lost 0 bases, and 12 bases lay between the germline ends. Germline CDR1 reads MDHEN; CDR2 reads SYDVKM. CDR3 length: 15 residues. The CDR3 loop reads CASSPPYLSTDTQYF. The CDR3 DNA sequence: TGTGCCAGCAGTCCACCCTACCTTAGCACAGATACGCAGTATTTT.

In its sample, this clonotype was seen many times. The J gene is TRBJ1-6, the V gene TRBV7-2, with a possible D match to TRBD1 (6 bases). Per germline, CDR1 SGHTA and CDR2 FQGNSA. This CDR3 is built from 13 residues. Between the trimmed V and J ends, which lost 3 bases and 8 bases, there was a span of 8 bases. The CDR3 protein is CASSFYRDSPLHF. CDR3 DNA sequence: TGTGCCAGCAGCTTCTACAGGGATTCACCCCTCCACTTT.

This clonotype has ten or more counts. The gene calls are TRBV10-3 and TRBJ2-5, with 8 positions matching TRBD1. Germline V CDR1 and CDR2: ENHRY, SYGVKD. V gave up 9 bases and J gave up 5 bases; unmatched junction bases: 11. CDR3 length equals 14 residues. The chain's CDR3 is CAIRQGTVKETQYF. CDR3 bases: TGTGCCATTAGACAGGGGACAGTGAAGGAGACCCAGTACTTC.

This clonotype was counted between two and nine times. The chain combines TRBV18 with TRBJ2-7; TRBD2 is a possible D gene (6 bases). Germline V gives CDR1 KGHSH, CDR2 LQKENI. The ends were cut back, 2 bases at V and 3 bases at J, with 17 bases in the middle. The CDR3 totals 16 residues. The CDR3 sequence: CASSPAEGVPFYEQYF. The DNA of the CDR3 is TGTGCCAGCTCACCAGCGGAGGGTGTCCCGTTCTACGAGCAGTACTTC.

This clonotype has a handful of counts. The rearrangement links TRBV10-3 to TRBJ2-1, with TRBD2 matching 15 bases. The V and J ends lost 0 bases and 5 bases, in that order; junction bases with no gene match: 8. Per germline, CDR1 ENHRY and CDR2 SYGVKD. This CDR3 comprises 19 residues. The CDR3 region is CAISESMGLAGGGNNEQFF. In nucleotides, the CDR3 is TGTGCCATCAGTGAGTCTATGGGACTAGCGGGAGGAGGAAACAATGAGCAGTTCTTC.

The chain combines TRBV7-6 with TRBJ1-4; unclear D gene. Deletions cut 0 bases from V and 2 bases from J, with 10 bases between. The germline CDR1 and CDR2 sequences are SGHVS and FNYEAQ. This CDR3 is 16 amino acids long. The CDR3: CASSLARSRTNEKLFF. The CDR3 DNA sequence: TGTGCCAGCAGCTTAGCAAGGAGTCGGACTAATGAAAAACTGTTTTTT.

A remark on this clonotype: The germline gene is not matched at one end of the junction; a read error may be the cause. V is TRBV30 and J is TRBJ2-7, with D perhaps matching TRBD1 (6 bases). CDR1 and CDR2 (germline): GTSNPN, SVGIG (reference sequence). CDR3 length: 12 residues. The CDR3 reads CGWSRTENEQYF. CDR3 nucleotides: TGTGGCTGGAGTCGGACAGAAAACGAGCAGTACTTC. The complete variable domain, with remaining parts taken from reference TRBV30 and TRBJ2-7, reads SQTIHQWPATLVQPVGSPLSLECTVEGTSNPNLYWYRQAAGRGLQLLFYSVGIGQISSEVPQNLSASRPQDRQFILSSKKLLLSDSGFYLCGWSRTENEQYFGPGTRLTVT.

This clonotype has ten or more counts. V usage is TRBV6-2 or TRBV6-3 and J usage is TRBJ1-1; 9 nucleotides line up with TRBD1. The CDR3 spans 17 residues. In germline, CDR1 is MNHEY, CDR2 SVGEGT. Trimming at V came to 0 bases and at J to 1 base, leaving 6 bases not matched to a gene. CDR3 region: CASSYSDRGMRNTEAFF. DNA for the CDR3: TGTGCCAGCAGTTACTCGGACAGGGGAATGCGGAACACTGAAGCTTTCTTT.

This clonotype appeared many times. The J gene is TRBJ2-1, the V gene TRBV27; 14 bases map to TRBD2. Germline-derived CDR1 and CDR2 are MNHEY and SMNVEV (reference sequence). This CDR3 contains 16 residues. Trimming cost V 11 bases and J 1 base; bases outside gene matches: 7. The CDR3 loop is CASGLAGAWSYNEQFF. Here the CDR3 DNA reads TGTGCCTCGGGACTAGCGGGAGCATGGTCCTACAATGAGCAGTTCTTC.

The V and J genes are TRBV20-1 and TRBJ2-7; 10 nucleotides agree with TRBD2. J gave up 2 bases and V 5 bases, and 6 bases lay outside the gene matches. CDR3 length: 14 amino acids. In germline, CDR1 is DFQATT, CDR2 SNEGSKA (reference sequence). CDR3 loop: CSAPPGLATYEQYF. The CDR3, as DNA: TGCAGTGCTCCGCCGGGACTAGCGACCTACGAGCAGTACTTC.